Below, one T cell receptor beta chain is given with its context. No antigen is known for it. The method was immunoSEQ multiplex PCR; TCRdb's version includes in-frame clones alone and lacks a portion of them. In the table there are over 100,000 clones, 75% to 90% of which are singletons. The data were taken from a study of OX40 agonist ivuxolimab in advanced cancers. The study's findings and limits: Part of the nonresponder group also had normalized T-cell clonal expansion that was low. Average numbers of expanded clones were greater in CD8+ T cells than in CD4+.

The TCR sequence derives from an adult with an advanced solid tumor such as melanoma, head and neck, liver or kidney cancer. The specimen comprised CD4+ or CD8+ T cells sorted from blood, sampled in a trial of the OX40 agonist ivuxolimab.

The CDR3 loop reads CASLPGQAVYGYTF. The CDR3, as DNA: TGTGCCAGTCTTCCGGGACAGGCCGTCTATGGCTACACCTTC. V is TRBV28 and J is TRBJ1-2; 8 bases fit TRBD1. The CDR3 loop spans 14 amino acids. With 9 bases clipped from V and 4 bases from J, the junction kept 10 bases outside the gene matches. Germline V gives CDR1 MDHEN, CDR2 SYDVKM.